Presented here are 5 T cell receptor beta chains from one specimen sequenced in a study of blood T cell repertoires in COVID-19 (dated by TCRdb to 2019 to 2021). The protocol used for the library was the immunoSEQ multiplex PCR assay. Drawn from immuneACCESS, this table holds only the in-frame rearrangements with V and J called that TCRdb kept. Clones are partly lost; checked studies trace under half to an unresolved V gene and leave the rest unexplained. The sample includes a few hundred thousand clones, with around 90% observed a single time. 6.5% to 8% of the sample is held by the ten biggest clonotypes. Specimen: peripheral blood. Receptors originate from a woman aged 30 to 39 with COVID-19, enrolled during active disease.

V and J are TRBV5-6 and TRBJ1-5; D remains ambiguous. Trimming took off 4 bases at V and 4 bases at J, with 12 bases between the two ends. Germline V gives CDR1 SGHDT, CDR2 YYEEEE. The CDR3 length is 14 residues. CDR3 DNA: TGTGCCAGCAGCGTGGGAGCTTCTAATCAGCCCCAGCATTTT. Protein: CASSVGASNQPQHF.

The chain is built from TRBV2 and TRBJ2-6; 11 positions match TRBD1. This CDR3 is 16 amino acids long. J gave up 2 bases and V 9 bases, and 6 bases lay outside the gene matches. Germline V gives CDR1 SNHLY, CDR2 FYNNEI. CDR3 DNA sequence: TGTGCCAGAGCCGGGACAGGGGGGACTGGGGCCAACGTCCTGACTTTC. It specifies CARAGTGGTGANVLTF. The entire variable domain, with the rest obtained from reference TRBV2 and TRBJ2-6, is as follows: EPEVTQTPSHQVTQMGQEVILRCVPISNHLYFYWYRQILGQKVEFLVSFYNNEISEKSEIFDDQFSVERPDGSNFTLKIRSTKLEDSAMYFCARAGTGGTGANVLTFGAGSRLTVL.

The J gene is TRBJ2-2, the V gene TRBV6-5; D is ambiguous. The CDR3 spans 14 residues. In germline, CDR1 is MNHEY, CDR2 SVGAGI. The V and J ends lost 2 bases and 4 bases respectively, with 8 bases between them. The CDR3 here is CASSYHELTGELFF. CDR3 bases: TGTGCCAGCAGTTACCATGAACTCACCGGGGAGCTGTTTTTT.

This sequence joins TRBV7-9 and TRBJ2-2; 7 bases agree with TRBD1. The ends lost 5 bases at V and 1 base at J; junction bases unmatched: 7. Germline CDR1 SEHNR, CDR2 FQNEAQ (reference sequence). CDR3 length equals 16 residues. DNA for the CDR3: TGTGCCAGCAGCCCGGGACAGAATTGGAACACCGGGGAGCTGTTTTTT. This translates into CASSPGQNWNTGELFF.

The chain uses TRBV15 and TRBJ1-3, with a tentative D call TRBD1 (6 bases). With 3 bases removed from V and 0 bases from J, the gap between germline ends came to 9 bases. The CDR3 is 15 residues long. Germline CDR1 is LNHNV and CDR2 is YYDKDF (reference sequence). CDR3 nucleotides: TGTGCCACCAGCAGGGGACAAATCTCTGGAAACACCATATATTTT. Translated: CATSRGQISGNTIYF.